These 13 T cell receptor beta chains were sequenced from one sample in a study of blood T cell repertoires in COVID-19 (dated by TCRdb to 2020 to 2022). Library prep was done by the immunoSEQ multiplex PCR assay. TCRdb stores this immuneACCESS table with in-frame sequences only. Part of the clones is absent; in the studies checked, under half of the shortfall reflects unresolved V genes, and no reason is known for the rest. For this sample the table gives some 400,000 clones, of which about 89% were detected only once. Jointly, the top ten make up 0.7% to 0.95% of the sample. Sequencing input: PBMCs or T cells enriched from blood (not recorded which). The receptors were gathered from a woman in her thirties or forties who had been exposed to COVID-19.

CDR3 bases: TGTGCCAGTAGTACGGGCTGGGCGGGACCCCCCGGTTGGAACACTGAAGCTTTCTTT. As protein: CASSTGWAGPPGWNTEAFF. This rearrangement joins TRBV19 to TRBJ1-1; D perhaps matches TRBD1 (5 bases). This CDR3 spans 19 amino acids. V was cut by 4 bases and J by 1 base, with 25 bases left in between. From germline, CDR1 is LNHDA and CDR2 SQIVND (reference sequence).

J is TRBJ2-2 and V is TRBV24-1; 8 bases match TRBD1. Losses at the gene ends were 7 bases for V and 2 bases for J; bases not matched to a gene: 5. From germline, CDR1 is KGHDR and CDR2 SFDVKD. The CDR3 loop spans 15 amino acids. CDR3 residues: CATSRGQGNTGELFF. For the CDR3, the DNA is TGTGCCACCAGCCGCGGACAGGGTAACACCGGGGAGCTGTTTTTT.

The chain uses TRBV19 and TRBJ1-2, with a tentative D call TRBD1 (5 bases). This CDR3 contains 18 residues. CDR1 and CDR2 from the germline V gene are LNHDA and SQIVND (reference sequence). Trimming removed 1 base from V and 5 bases from J, with 23 bases in between. CDR3 loop: CASSIVRGSSILKYGYTF. The CDR3 nucleotides are TGTGCCAGTAGTATAGTTAGGGGCAGCTCGATCCTAAAATATGGCTACACCTTC.

J is TRBJ1-2 and V is TRBV9; D unresolved. Germline values: CDR1 SGDLS, CDR2 YYNGEE. The CDR3 is 14 residues long. Trimming removed 0 bases at V and 12 bases at J, with 18 bases between. As DNA, the CDR3 is TGTGCCAGCAGCGTAGACCCGGGCGGGGTAAAAGACACCTTC. This sequence encodes CASSVDPGGVKDTF.

The J gene is TRBJ2-3, the V gene TRBV3-1 (or the pseudogene TRBV3-2); D is undetermined. Per the germline V gene, CDR1 is LGHDT and CDR2 is YNNKEL (reference sequence). CDR3 size: 14 residues. The V end lost 0 bases, the J end lost 1 base, and 5 bases lay between the germline ends. The CDR3 DNA follows: TGTGCCAGCAGCCAAGATATAGGCACAGATACGCAGTATTTT. The encoded protein is CASSQDIGTDTQYF.

The chain has TRBV29-1 and TRBJ1-1; unclear D gene. CDR3 length: 13 amino acids. Trimming left V 7 bases short and J 1 base short, with 13 bases between. Germline V CDR1 and CDR2: SQVTM, ANQGSEA. The CDR3 loop reads CSAQRGENTEAFF. In DNA, the CDR3 is TGCAGCGCCCAGAGAGGAGAGAACACTGAAGCTTTCTTT.

The J gene is TRBJ1-6, the V gene TRBV19, with 9 bases aligning to TRBD1. The CDR3 has 19 residues. Per germline, CDR1 LNHDA and CDR2 SQIVND (reference sequence). The V segment lost 3 bases and the J segment 0 bases; nucleotides outside the gene matches: 9. CDR3 in amino acids: CASSIHGTGKDSYNSPLHF. The CDR3 coding sequence is TGTGCCAGTAGTATCCACGGGACAGGGAAGGACTCCTATAATTCACCCCTCCACTTT.

The genes are TRBV28 and TRBJ1-1, with 8 nucleotides matching TRBD1. The CDR3 has 16 amino acids. Per germline, CDR1 MDHEN and CDR2 SYDVKM. V trimming: 2 bases; J trimming: 11 bases; junction bases outside the gene matches: 16. The CDR3 here is CASSLRTHSGRQGAFF. CDR3 bases: TGTGCCAGCAGTTTACGCACTCACTCGGGCAGACAGGGGGCTTTCTTT.

The rearrangement links TRBV6-2 or TRBV6-3 to TRBJ1-2; 8 bases fit TRBD1. Germline V gene data show CDR1 as MNHEY and CDR2 as SVGEGT. The V and J ends lost 5 bases and 5 bases, in that order; junction bases with no gene match: 22. The CDR3 has 19 amino acids. CDR3 loop: CASSPRLFRPGQDSYGYTF. In nucleotides, the CDR3 is TGTGCCAGCAGTCCACGTCTCTTCCGACCGGGACAGGATTCGTATGGCTACACCTTC.

The V call is TRBV11-2, the J call TRBJ1-5; the D gene is possibly TRBD1 (6 bases). This CDR3 is built from 16 residues. Germline V gene data show CDR1 as SGHAT and CDR2 as FQNNGV. The V and J ends lost 4 bases and 2 bases respectively, with 15 bases between them. The CDR3 protein is CASSSSQGIGNQPQHF. The CDR3 DNA is TGTGCCAGCAGCTCCTCCCAGGGGATTGGCAATCAGCCCCAGCATTTT.

The sample holds one count of this clone. The chain employs TRBV6-5 and TRBJ2-7; possible D gene TRBD2, 6 bases. The CDR3 runs 14 residues. Trimming stripped 6 bases from V and 2 bases from J, with 14 bases between. The germline V gene encodes CDR1 MNHEY and CDR2 SVGAGI. CDR3 bases: TGTGCCAGCAGCTATCGACTAGGGCCCTACGAGCAGTACTTC. Protein product: CASSYRLGPYEQYF.

The gene calls are TRBV19 and TRBJ1-5; perhaps TRBD1 as D (6 bases). Germline CDR1 is LNHDA and CDR2 is SQIVND (reference sequence). This CDR3 has 17 amino acids. The V gene lost 9 bases and the J gene lost 5 bases, with 26 bases spanning the gap. This CDR3 reads CASSNLPARDTYQPQHF. CDR3 nucleotide sequence: TGTGCCAGCTCGAATCTTCCAGCCCGGGACACCTATCAGCCCCAGCATTTT.

The chain uses TRBV9 and TRBJ1-3; D uncertain. Germline CDR1 SGDLS, CDR2 YYNGEE. The ends were cut back, 0 bases at V and 0 bases at J, with 10 bases in the middle. The CDR3 totals 16 residues. CDR3: CASSVDAGHSGNTIYF. The CDR3 region has the DNA TGTGCCAGCAGCGTAGACGCGGGTCACTCTGGAAACACCATATATTTT.